This T cell receptor (beta chain) was captured in a study of cytomegalovirus exposure and HLA in healthy donors. Study-level results: When a later analysis compared HLA-associated TCR beta chains with equally common others, the HLA-associated chains turned out to be more clonally expanded and to have lower generation probabilities.

The table lists this clone with a few counts. Its antigen is still unknown. The length of the CDR3 is 15 residues. V lost 6 bases to trimming and J lost 4 bases; unmatched junction nucleotides: 3. Germline V CDR1 and CDR2: MDHEN, SYDVKM. Researchers ran the PCR with 60 Vbeta and 13 Jbeta primers. Sequencing used immunoSEQ multiplex PCR; TCRdb keeps in-frame clones, though not all of them. The sample carries 180,000 or so clones, nearly 80% recorded once. This receptor was taken from a man aged 45 to 65 in good health and CMV-seropositive. The gene calls are TRBV28 and TRBJ1-6; 10 nucleotides agree with TRBD1. The sequenced sample was PBMCs. The CDR3 reads CASRGQGIYNSPLHF. The CDR3 DNA reads as TGTGCCAGCAGGGGACAGGGGATTTATAATTCACCCCTCCACTTT.